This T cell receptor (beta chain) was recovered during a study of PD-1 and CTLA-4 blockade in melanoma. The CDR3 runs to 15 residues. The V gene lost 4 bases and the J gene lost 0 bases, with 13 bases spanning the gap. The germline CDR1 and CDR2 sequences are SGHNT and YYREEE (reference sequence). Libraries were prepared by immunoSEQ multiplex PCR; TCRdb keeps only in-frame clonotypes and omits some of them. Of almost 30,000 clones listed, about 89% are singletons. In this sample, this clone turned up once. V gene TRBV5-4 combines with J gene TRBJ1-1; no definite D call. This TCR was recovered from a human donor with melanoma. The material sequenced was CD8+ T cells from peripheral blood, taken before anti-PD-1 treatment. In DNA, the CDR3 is TGTGCCAGCAGCCTTTCCGCGGACTTGAACACTGAAGCTTTCTTT. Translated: CASSLSADLNTEAFF.